The clone carrying this T cell receptor (beta chain) came up many times. Its antigen remains unknown. The CDR3 covers 14 residues. Unmatched junction bases numbered 3, after V lost 1 base and J lost 5 bases. The germline V gene has CDR1 SGHRS and CDR2 YFSETQ. The data were taken from a study of response to subunit inactivated influenza vaccine. Study-wide results and caveats: It was suggested by the authors that few new T cells are recruited by each seasonal influenza vaccination.

Each CDR3 protein gets one entry after TCRdb re-called the RT-PCR reads with MiXCR. The profile shows 500,000 or so distinct CDR3 sequences, approximately 11% of them singletons. The sequencing here drew on PBMCs from blood, taken roughly 47 days after vaccination. The source is a man in his fifties who received an inactivated influenza vaccine. The chain carries TRBV5-1 and TRBJ2-5; TRBD2 aligns across 9 bases. The CDR3 loop is CASSLSSGTETQYF. The CDR3 DNA sequence: TGCGCCAGCAGCTTGTCTAGCGGGACGGAGACCCAGTACTTC. Using reference TRBV5-1 and TRBJ2-5 for the parts outside the CDR3, the full variable domain is KAGVTQTPRYLIKTRGQQVTLSCSPISGHRSVSWYQQTPGQGLQFLFEYFSETQRNKGNFPGRFSGRQFSNSRSEMNVSTLELGDSALYLCASSLSSGTETQYFGPGTRLLVL.